These 13 T cell receptor beta chains were all obtained from the same sample, sequenced in a study of vaccination and CD4 T cells after COVID-19. The Oncomine TCR Beta short-read assay was applied to DNA of cultured CD4+ T cells. TCRdb reanalysed the PCR reads using MiXCR and keeps one entry per CDR3 protein. There are about 16,000 distinct CDR3 sequences in the sample; 40% to 50% occur only once, and 3% to 4% lies in the top ten. These TCRs are of unknown antigen specificity. Described treatment: approximately 11-day PBMC culture with coronavirus spike peptide pools or control peptides (ViraFEST assay). The sample was CD4+ T cells from blood, cultured in vitro. The origin of the receptors is a human donor who had recovered from COVID-19.

This chain uses TRBV28 with TRBJ1-2, with D possibly matching TRBD1 (6 bases). Germline CDR1 MDHEN, CDR2 SYDVKM. The CDR3 is 14 amino acids. V lost 6 bases and J lost 4, with 15 bases in between. This CDR3 reads CASSPPQGLYGYTF. CDR3 sequence (DNA): TGTGCCAGCAGCCCCCCACAGGGCCTCTATGGCTACACCTTC.

V and J are TRBV19 and TRBJ2-7; TRBD1 might be the D (6 bases). This CDR3 contains 14 residues. Germline V gene data show CDR1 as LNHDA and CDR2 as SQIVND (reference sequence). Trimming took off 5 bases at V and 5 bases at J, with 16 bases between the two ends. The CDR3 bases are TGTGCCAGTAGTGGGTGGACAGCCCCGGACGAGCAGTACTTC. This sequence encodes CASSGWTAPDEQYF. Full variable domain (missing parts from reference TRBV19 and TRBJ2-7): DGGITQSPKYLFRKEGQNVTLSCEQNLNHDAMYWYRQDPGQGLRLIYYSQIVNDFQKGDIAEGYSVSREKKESFPLTVTSAQKNPTAFYLCASSGWTAPDEQYFGPGTRLTVT.

The chain employs TRBV7-2 and TRBJ2-3, with 7 positions matching TRBD2. The CDR3 consists of 15 residues. V lost 3 bases to trimming and J lost 4 bases; unmatched junction nucleotides: 7. Germline loops: CDR1 SGHTA, CDR2 FQGNSA. Here the CDR3 reads CASSFGGSGADTQYF. The CDR3 DNA sequence: TGTGCCAGCAGCTTCGGCGGGAGTGGGGCAGATACGCAGTATTTT.

The chain carries TRBV19 and TRBJ2-2; 7 bases map to TRBD1. V trimming: 1 base; J trimming: 7 bases; junction bases outside the gene matches: 0. The CDR3 is 13 amino acids. Germline V gene sequence: CDR1 LNHDA, CDR2 SQIVND (reference sequence). CDR3 amino acids: CASSIGDSGELFF. CDR3 nucleotide sequence: TGTGCCAGTAGTATAGGGGACAGCGGGGAGCTGTTTTTT.

The chain links TRBV7-8 to TRBJ1-5; D remains ambiguous. The V gene lost 5 bases and the J gene lost 3 bases, with 11 bases spanning the gap. The CDR3 is made up of 14 amino acids. The germline gives CDR1 SGHVS, CDR2 FQNEAQ. DNA for the CDR3: TGTGCCAGCAGCCCACGACCGATCAATCAGCCCCAGCATTTT. It translates to CASSPRPINQPQHF.

This clonotype has just a few counts. The chain recombines TRBV5-1 with TRBJ1-6, with 7 positions matching TRBD1. The CDR3 loop spans 14 amino acids. CDR1 is SGHRS and CDR2 is YFSETQ in the germline V gene. V lost 0 bases, J lost 6 bases, and 0 bases stayed unmatched. The CDR3 DNA reads as TGCGCCAGCAGCTTGGGGGACAGTAATTCACCCCTCCACTTT. As protein: CASSLGDSNSPLHF.

The rearrangement uses TRBV19 and TRBJ2-2; D is possibly TRBD1 or TRBD2 (5 bases each). The V gene's germline CDR1 is LNHDA and CDR2 SQIVND (reference sequence). The CDR3 has 15 amino acids. V was cut by 1 base and J by 5 bases, with 11 bases left in between. CDR3 protein: CASSIAAGATGELFF. The DNA for the CDR3 is TGTGCCAGTAGTATAGCCGCCGGGGCGACCGGGGAGCTGTTTTTT.

This chain connects TRBV24-1 to TRBJ2-1, with 11 positions matching TRBD2. The germline V gene has CDR1 KGHDR and CDR2 SFDVKD. J gave up 6 bases and V 2 bases, and 8 bases lay outside the gene matches. The CDR3 runs 17 residues. CDR3 loop: CATSDSRLAGWGNEQFF. DNA of the CDR3: TGTGCCACCAGTGATTCCAGACTAGCGGGATGGGGCAATGAGCAGTTCTTC.

This clonotype was found once. The genes are TRBV20-1 and TRBJ2-1; D is possibly TRBD1 or TRBD2 (5 bases each). CDR1 is DFQATT, CDR2 SNEGSKA, per germline (reference sequence). The CDR3 totals 17 residues. The V end was cut by 0 bases, the J end by 0 bases, with 15 bases between. CDR3 in amino acids: CSARDLVGRSSYNEQFF. CDR3 nucleotide sequence: TGCAGTGCTAGAGATCTCGTGGGACGGAGCTCCTACAATGAGCAGTTCTTC.

This clonotype appeared a few times. The chain carries TRBV10-1 and TRBJ1-1, with D unresolved. Germline V CDR1 and CDR2: WNHNN, SYGVQD (reference sequence). The CDR3 is 13 residues long. The V end lost 4 bases, the J end lost 1 base, and 7 bases lay between the germline ends. The CDR3 is CASSVSSNTEAFF. CDR3 bases: TGCGCCAGCAGTGTTTCCTCGAACACTGAAGCTTTCTTT.

The chain carries TRBV12-3 or TRBV12-4 and TRBJ2-7; D is unresolved. This CDR3 has 12 residues. V lost 3 bases, J lost 2 bases, and 5 bases lay in between. The CDR3 is CASSLWAYEQYF. The CDR3 bases are TGTGCCAGCAGTTTGTGGGCCTACGAGCAGTACTTC.

This clonotype was observed a few times. The V gene is TRBV6-1, the J gene TRBJ2-1; 11 bases are shared with TRBD2. The CDR3 is 16 amino acids. Germline CDR1 and CDR2: MNHNS and SASEGT. The V segment lost 5 bases and the J segment 1 base; nucleotides outside the gene matches: 4. The CDR3 DNA reads as TGTGCCAGCAGTACTAGCGGGAGTAGGTCCTACAATGAGCAGTTCTTC. The encoded protein is CASSTSGSRSYNEQFF.

This clonotype has just a few counts. The chain has TRBV27 and TRBJ2-3; 12 bases fit TRBD2. Trimming took 2 bases from V and 2 from J; bases not matched to a gene: 14. Per germline, CDR1 MNHEY and CDR2 SMNVEV (reference sequence). The CDR3 totals 20 residues. The CDR3 nucleotides read TGTGCCAGCAGTTTAAATTTCTGGACTAGCGGGATCCACCACACAGATACGCAGTATTTT. This codes for CASSLNFWTSGIHHTDTQYF.